This T cell receptor beta chain was recovered during a study of T cell changes during pregnancy in multiple sclerosis. This table comes from immunoSEQ multiplex PCR, and its TCRdb copy is limited to in-frame clones, with some not included. The sample has 80,000 to 100,000 clones, around 92% seen once. V dropped 7 bases and J dropped 6 bases, with 12 bases sitting between them. The CDR3 contains 13 residues. Germline CDR1 is MDHEN and CDR2 is SYDVKM. Here the sequenced sample was peripheral blood, taken in the first trimester of pregnancy. This clonotype was obtained from a female donor with multiple sclerosis, enrolled in a pregnancy study. V gene TRBV28 combines with J gene TRBJ2-2, with D maybe TRBD2 (5 bases). CDR3 region: CASISRRAGELFF. DNA of the CDR3: TGTGCCAGCATCTCCCGGCGGGCCGGGGAGCTGTTTTTT.